This T cell receptor (beta chain) was recovered during a study of T cell responses to AZD1222 COVID-19 vaccine (dated by TCRdb to the early 2020s). A note on the overall study: AZD1222 recipients given second doses at about 4 weeks or at about 12 weeks were pooled, since spike-specific TCR depth and breadth were not found to differ between the two schedules. Trial participants were enrolled into age subgroups of 18-55, 56-69 and 70-plus years, which contained around 140, 26 and 57 TCR-sequenced participants, respectively. A total of 233 trial participants underwent TCR sequencing, of whom 200 to 220 had received two doses of AZD1222 and 26 had received two doses of the MenACWY control vaccine. Findings and caveats that apply to the study as a whole: The 56-69-year group was small, and its depth increase did not reach significance, likely because of low power. The whole spike protein was spanned by vaccine-associated CD4 TCRs, and dominant responses were seen in regions 160-218 and 743-854. Only 5 to 7 AZD1222 recipients were SARS-CoV-2 seropositive at baseline, limiting conclusions about previously exposed vaccinees. Participants were mostly white British and included more females than males, and it was suggested by the authors that clonal diversity may have been underestimated. Reportedly, close to half of the unique spike-specific TCRs recognized epitopes lying outside the regions that are mutated in the B.1.351 and B.1.1.7 variants. A significant rise in spike-specific TCR breadth and depth was observed after two AZD1222 doses relative to day 0 and relative to MenACWY recipients. Because no day 14 peak-response samples were available, the repertoires could be characterized only after the peak T cell response.

The CDR3 regions of human TCRbeta chains were analyzed by immunosequencing. The paper's data handling went like this. Repertoire TCRs were checked for matches against a reference library of SARS-CoV-2-specific TCRs that had been generated using the MIRA antigen-specificity platform. Breadth was defined as the fraction of unique TCRs that were SARS-CoV-2-associated, and depth was defined as the fraction of total T cells that were SARS-CoV-2-associated. Using the MIRA data, every spike-specific TCR was mapped to the spike region that the TCR reacted to and assigned to either a CD4 or a CD8 class. Log10-transformed breadth and depth values were compared by one-way ANOVA with Sidak's multiple comparisons tests. Sourced from immuneACCESS, this table was stored by TCRdb with only in-frame sequences that have V and J called. A share of the clones is absent; for the studies checked, an unresolved V gene accounts for under half, and the remainder has no known explanation. V, J and clone size derive from that table, while D and trimming were established from the DNA sequence. Across this sample there are 100,000 to 150,000 clones, with roughly nine tenths seen only once. The ten most abundant clones make up roughly 6.3% of the sample.

In light of the paper, this sample's time point label describes: baseline before first vaccination. The vaccinee samples were drawn from two UK trials, COV001 and COV002, one of which was a single-blind randomized controlled phase 2/3 trial testing AZD1222 (ChAdOx1 nCoV-19) in healthy adults. For TCRbeta chain sequencing, PBMC samples were collected from trial participants at day 0 and at day 28 after the second dose. On this clone: It lacks a known antigen. Base qualities are not recorded, but no much larger clone differs from it by a single base.

From the cysteine through the phenylalanine, the CDR3 covers 18 amino acids. The only DNA kept is the CDR3, 54 bases in frame from the first base. A distance of 15 bases separates the germline ends of V and J, which lose 0 bases and 0 bases respectively. Via the germline V gene, CDR1 is SGHRS and CDR2 YFSETQ. Rearrangement joined TRBV5-1 to TRBJ1-4; no D gene can be assigned with confidence. The source was peripheral blood, collected on day 0 of AZD1222 vaccination. The sequence derives from an adult in good health. The CDR3 region reads CASSLAVTADATNEKLFF. The bases read TGCGCCAGCAGCTTGGCGGTCACGGCGGATGCAACTAATGAAAAACTGTTTTTT.